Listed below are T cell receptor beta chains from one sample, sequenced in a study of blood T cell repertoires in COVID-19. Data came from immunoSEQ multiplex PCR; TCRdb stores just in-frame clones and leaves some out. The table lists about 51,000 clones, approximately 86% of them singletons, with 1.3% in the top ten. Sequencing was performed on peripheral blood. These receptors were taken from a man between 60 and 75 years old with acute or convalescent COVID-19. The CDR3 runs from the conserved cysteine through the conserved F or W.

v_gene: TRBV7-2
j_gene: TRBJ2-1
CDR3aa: CASSFPGYNEQFF

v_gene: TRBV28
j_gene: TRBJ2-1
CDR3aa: CATMTGGGGRAREQFF

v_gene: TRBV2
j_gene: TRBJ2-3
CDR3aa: CASSVVSGSTDTQYF

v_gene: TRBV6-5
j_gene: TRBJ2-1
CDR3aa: CASSYSSWSYEQFF

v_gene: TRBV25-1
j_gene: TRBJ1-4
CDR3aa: CASRGSGEKLFF

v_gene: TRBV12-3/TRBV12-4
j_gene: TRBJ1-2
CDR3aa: CASSIGTVYGYTF

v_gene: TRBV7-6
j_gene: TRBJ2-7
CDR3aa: CASSLRQGATGYEQYF

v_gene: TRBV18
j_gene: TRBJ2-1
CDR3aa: CASSTAGEGVRGLNEQFF

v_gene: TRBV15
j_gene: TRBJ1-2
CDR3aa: CATSRDGFATGGRYGYTF

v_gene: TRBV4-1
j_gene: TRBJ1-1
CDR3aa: CASSPGRDEAFF

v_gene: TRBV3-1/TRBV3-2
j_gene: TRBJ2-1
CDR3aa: CASSQDGGQGHNEQFF

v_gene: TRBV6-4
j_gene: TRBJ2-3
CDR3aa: CASSDSRGALPQYF

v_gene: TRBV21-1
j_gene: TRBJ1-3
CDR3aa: CASSKGTGGSSGNTIYF

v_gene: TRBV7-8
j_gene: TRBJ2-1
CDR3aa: CASSLRTVLGQGSDNEQFF

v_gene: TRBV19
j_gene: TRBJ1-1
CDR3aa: CASRTGSHMNTEAFF

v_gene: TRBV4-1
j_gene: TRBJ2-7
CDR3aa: CASSRGPSSYEQYF

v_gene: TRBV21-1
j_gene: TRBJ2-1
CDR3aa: CASSNGTGSHNEQFF

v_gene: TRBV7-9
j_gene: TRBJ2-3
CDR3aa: CASSITSGAEDTQYF

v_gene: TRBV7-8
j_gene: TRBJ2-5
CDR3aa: CASSRTGSRETQYF

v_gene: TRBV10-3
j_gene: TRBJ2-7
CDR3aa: CAISEREGEQYF

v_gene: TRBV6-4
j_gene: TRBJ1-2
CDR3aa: CASTPDHVGTGQERGYTF

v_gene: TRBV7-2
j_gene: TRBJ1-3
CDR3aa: CASSSSVRGSGNTIYF

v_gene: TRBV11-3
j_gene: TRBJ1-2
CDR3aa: CASSSGGAGYGYTF

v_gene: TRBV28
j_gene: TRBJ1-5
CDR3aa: CASSLSRGVGSNQPQHF

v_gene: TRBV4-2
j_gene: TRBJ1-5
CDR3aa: CASSQEQGGLGPQHF

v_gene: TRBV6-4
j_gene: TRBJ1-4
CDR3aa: CASSDSGKESEKLFF

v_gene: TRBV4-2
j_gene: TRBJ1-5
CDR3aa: CASSHKDRGGHNQPQHF

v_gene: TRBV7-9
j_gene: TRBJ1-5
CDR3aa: CASSLDTGNQPQHF

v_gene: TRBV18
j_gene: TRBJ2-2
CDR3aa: CASSPRQGESGELFF

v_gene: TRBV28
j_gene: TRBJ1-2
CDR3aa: CASSLWTGGYTF

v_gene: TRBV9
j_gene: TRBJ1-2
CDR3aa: CASSEGQGPYGYTF

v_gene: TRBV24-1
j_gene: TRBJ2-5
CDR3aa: CATSDSSTVSQETQYF